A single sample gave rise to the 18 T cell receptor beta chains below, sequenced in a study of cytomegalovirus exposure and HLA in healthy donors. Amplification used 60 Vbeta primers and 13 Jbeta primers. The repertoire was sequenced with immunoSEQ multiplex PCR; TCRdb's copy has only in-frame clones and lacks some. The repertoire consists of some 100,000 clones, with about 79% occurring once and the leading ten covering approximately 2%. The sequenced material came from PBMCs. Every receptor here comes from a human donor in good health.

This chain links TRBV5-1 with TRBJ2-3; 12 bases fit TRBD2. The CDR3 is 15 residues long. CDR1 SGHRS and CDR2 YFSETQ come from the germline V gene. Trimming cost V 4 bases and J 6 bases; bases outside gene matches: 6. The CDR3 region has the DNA TGCGCCAGCAGCGGCTCCGGGACTAGCGGGGATACGCAGTATTTT. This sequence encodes CASSGSGTSGDTQYF.

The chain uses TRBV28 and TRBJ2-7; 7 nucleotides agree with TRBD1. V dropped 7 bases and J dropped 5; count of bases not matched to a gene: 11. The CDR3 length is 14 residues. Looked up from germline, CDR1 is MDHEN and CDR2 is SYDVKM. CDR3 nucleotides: TGTGCCAGCATTAAAGACAGGGTCGCCCACGAGCAGTACTTC. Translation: CASIKDRVAHEQYF.

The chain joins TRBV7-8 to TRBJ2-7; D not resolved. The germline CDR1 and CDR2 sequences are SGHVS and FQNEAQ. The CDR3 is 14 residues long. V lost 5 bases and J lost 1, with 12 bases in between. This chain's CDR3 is CASSRKMSSYEQYF. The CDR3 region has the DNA TGTGCCAGCAGCCGAAAGATGAGTTCCTACGAGCAGTACTTC.

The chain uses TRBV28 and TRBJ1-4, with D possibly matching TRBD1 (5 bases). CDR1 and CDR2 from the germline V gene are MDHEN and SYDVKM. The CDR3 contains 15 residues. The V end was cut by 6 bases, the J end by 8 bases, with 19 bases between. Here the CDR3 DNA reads TGTGCCAGCAGCACATCGGAGGGGCTTAACGAAAAACTGTTTTTT. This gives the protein CASSTSEGLNEKLFF.

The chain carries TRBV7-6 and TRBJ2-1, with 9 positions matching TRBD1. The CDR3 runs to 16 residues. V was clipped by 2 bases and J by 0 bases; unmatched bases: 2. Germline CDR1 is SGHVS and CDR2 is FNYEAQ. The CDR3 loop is CASSLNRGRSYNEQFF. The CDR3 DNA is TGTGCCAGCAGCTTAAACAGGGGGCGCTCCTACAATGAGCAGTTCTTC.

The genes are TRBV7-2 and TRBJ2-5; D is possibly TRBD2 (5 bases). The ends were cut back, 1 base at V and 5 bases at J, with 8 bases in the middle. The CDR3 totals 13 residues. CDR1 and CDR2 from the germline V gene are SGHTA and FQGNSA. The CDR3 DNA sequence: TGTGCCAGCAGCTTAGTTTGGGAGGAGACCCAGTACTTC. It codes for CASSLVWEETQYF.

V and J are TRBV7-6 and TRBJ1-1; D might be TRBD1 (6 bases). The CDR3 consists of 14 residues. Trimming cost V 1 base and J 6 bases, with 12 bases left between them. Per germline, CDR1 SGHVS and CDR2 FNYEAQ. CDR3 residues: CASSLDQTGPEAFF. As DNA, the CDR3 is TGTGCCAGCAGCTTAGACCAGACAGGCCCTGAAGCTTTCTTT.

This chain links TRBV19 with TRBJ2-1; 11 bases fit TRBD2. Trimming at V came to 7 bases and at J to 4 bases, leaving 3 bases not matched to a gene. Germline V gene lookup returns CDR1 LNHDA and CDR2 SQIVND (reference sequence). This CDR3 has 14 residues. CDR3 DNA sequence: TGTGCCAGTAATCGACTAGCGGGGTACAATGAGCAGTTCTTC. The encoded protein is CASNRLAGYNEQFF.

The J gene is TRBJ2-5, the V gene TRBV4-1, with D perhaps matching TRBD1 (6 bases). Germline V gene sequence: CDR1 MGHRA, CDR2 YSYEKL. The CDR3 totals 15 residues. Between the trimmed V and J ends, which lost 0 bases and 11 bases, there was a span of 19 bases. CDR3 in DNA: TGCGCCAGCAGCCAAGAGGGAAACAGGGATAGACTGCAGTACTTC. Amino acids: CASSQEGNRDRLQYF.

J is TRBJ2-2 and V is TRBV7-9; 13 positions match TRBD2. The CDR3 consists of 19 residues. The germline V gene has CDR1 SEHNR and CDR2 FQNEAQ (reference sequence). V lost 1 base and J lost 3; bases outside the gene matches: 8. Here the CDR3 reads CASSLGRTSGSGDTGELFF. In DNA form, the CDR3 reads TGTGCCAGCAGCTTAGGGCGGACTAGCGGGAGTGGGGACACCGGGGAGCTGTTTTTT.

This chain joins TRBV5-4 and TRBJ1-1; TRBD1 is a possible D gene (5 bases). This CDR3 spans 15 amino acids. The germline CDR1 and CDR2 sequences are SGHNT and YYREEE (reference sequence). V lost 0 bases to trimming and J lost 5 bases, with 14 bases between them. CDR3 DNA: TGTGCCAGCAGCTTGGGGCTAGGGCAGGGAACTGAAGCTTTCTTT. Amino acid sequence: CASSLGLGQGTEAFF.

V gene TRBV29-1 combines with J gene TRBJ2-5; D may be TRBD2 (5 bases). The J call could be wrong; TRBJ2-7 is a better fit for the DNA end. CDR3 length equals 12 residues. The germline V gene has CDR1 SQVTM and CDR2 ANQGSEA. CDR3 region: CSVGEPSYEQYF. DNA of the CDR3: TGCAGCGTTGGGGAGCCGTCCTACGAGCAGTACTTC.

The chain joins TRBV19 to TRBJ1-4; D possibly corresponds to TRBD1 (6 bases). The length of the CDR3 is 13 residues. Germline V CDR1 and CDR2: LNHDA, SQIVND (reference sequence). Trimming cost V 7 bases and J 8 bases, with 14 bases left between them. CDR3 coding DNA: TGTGCCAGTAAGCGGCAGGGGTACGAAAAACTGTTTTTT. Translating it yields CASKRQGYEKLFF.

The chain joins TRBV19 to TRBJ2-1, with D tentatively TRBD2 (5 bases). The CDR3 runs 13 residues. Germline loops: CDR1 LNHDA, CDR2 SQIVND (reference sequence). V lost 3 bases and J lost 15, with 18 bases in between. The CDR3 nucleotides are TGTGCCAGTAGTATTATTGGACGGGATCAGTGGTTCTTC. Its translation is CASSIIGRDQWFF.

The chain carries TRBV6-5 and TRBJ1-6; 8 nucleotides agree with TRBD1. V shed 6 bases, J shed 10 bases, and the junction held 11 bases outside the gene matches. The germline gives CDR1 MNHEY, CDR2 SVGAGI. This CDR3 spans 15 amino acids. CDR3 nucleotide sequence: TGTGCCAGCAGGAACCGGGACAGGTCGTTCTCACCCCTCCACTTT. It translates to CASRNRDRSFSPLHF.

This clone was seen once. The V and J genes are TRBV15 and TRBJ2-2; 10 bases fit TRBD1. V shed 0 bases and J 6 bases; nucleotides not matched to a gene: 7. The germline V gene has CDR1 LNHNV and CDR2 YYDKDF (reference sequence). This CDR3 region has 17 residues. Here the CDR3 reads CATSREIGQGGSGELFF. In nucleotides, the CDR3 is TGTGCCACCAGCAGAGAAATTGGACAGGGGGGATCCGGGGAGCTGTTTTTT.

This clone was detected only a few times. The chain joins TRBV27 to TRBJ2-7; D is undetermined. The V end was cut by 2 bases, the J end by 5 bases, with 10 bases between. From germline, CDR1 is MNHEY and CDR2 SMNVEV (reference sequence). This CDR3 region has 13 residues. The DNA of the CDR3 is TGTGCCAGCAGTTTAAGACTGTACGACGAGCAGTACTTC. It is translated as CASSLRLYDEQYF.

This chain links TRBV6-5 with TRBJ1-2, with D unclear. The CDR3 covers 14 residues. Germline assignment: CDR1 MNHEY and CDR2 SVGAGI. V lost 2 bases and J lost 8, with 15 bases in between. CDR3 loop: CASSYQGTTGGYTF. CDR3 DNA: TGTGCCAGCAGTTACCAAGGCACGACGGGGGGCTACACCTTC.